This T cell receptor beta chain appears in the sequencing data of a study of blood T cell repertoires in COVID-19. Overall study context: The United States, Italy and Spain provided the acute and convalescent COVID-19 samples. PBMCs, B-cell-depleted T cells, or T cells were the source of the cDNA or gDNA that made up the material.

Source study methods: Reference gene primer amplification yielded estimated nucleated cell counts. TCRdb keeps only in-frame clones here, not all; method: immunoSEQ multiplex PCR. Clonal size and the V and J genes are those of that table, whereas D and trimming came from the DNA. The sample shows 150,000 to 200,000 clones, about 86% of them seen only once. This CDR3 has 17 amino acids. Germline-derived CDR1 and CDR2 are LGHNA and YSLEER. V was pared by 0 bases and J by 5 bases, with 9 bases of the junction left unmatched. The sequence was collected from a man aged 45-60 years with active or convalescent COVID-19. The sequencing input was peripheral blood. This chain joins TRBV4-3 and TRBJ2-1; 8 bases fit TRBD1. CDR3 DNA sequence: TGCGCCAGCAGCCAAGATGCCAGGGGGCGACCCGACAATGAGCAGTTCTTC. This encodes CASSQDARGRPDNEQFF.